These T cell receptor beta chains were read from a single sample in a study of CD8 T cells in Susac syndrome. Using its own MiXCR run on the immunoSEQ multiplex PCR reads, TCRdb lists one record per CDR3 protein. In the table there are under 85,000 distinct CDR3 sequences, approximately 93% of which are singletons. The sequenced sample consisted of CD8+ T cells from PBMCs. The source of these receptors is a human donor with Susac syndrome. CDR3s include the opening cysteine and the closing phenylalanine or tryptophan. The D gene is left open where the match is weak. The size field is filled for only some rows; it gives once, few, many or a size class.

d_gene	v_gene	j_gene	len	abundance	CDR3aa	CDR3nt
.	TRBV12-5	TRBJ1-6	12	.	CASGSANSPLHF	TGTGCTAGTGGCTCGGCGAATTCACCCCTCCACTTT
TRBD1	TRBV29-1	TRBJ1-1	16	.	CSVEGPGTGQGTEAFF	TGCAGCGTTGAGGGTCCCGGGACAGGGCAGGGTACTGAAGCTTTCTTT
.	TRBV12-3/TRBV12-4	TRBJ1-1	12	.	CASSLMDTEAFF	TGTGCCAGCAGTTTAATGGACACTGAAGCTTTCTTT
TRBD1	TRBV29-1	TRBJ2-1	13	once	CSEKGQASDEQFF	TGCAGCGAAAAGGGACAGGCCAGCGATGAGCAGTTCTTC
TRBD1	TRBV29-1	TRBJ2-3	15	.	CSVEWTGISTDTQYF	TGCAGCGTTGAGTGGACAGGGATTAGCACAGATACGCAGTATTTT
.	TRBV20-1	TRBJ2-7	13	.	CSVGVVGAGEQYF	TGCAGTGTTGGGGTGGTTGGGGCGGGCGAGCAGTACTTC
.	TRBV4-1	TRBJ2-3	15	.	CASSQDTRDVDTQYF	TGCGCCAGCAGCCAAGATACCAGGGACGTGGATACGCAGTATTTT
.	TRBV15	TRBJ1-5	14	.	CATSRVNSNQPQHF	TGTGCCACCAGCAGAGTGAATAGCAATCAGCCCCAGCATTTT
.	TRBV18	TRBJ2-7	16	.	CASSPTEGGRPYEQYF	TGTGCCAGCTCACCAACCGAGGGTGGCAGGCCCTACGAGCAGTACTTC
.	TRBV29-1	TRBJ2-7	13	.	CSVDGSDSYEQYF	TGCAGCGTTGATGGTTCAGATTCCTACGAGCAGTACTTC
.	TRBV9	TRBJ2-7	16	.	CASSVGTGGQPYEQYF	TGTGCCAGCAGCGTAGGAACCGGGGGACAGCCTTACGAGCAGTACTTC
.	TRBV7-2	TRBJ1-1	16	.	CASSLVGDSLNTEAFF	TGTGCCAGCAGCTTAGTGGGAGACAGCCTGAACACTGAAGCTTTCTTT
.	TRBV4-3	TRBJ1-3	17	.	CASSQKGDLSSGNTIYF	TGCGCCAGCAGCCAAAAGGGGGATTTATCGTCTGGAAACACCATATATTTT
TRBD2	TRBV4-3	TRBJ2-2	15	.	CASSQSAGASGELFF	TGCGCCAGCAGCCAATCAGCGGGAGCTAGCGGGGAGCTGTTTTTT
TRBD1	TRBV4-3	TRBJ2-7	14	once	CASSQDRGSYEQYF	TGCGCCAGCAGCCAGGACAGGGGTTCCTACGAGCAGTACTTC
.	TRBV20-1	TRBJ2-1	14	.	CSASWALGRNEQFF	TGCAGTGCTAGTTGGGCCCTGGGGAGGAATGAGCAGTTCTTC
.	TRBV28	TRBJ1-1	14	.	CASSLLPGVAEAFF	TGTGCCAGCAGTTTATTGCCGGGCGTCGCTGAAGCTTTCTTT
TRBD1	TRBV6-2/TRBV6-3	TRBJ2-7	14	.	CASSLGRGIYEQYF	TGTGCCAGCAGTTTGGGCAGGGGGATCTACGAGCAGTACTTC
.	TRBV7-9	TRBJ2-1	15	.	CASSFHGNGYNEQFF	TGTGCCAGCAGCTTTCACGGGAACGGTTACAATGAGCAGTTCTTC
.	TRBV7-9	TRBJ2-7	14	.	CASSLRDDDYEQYF	TGTGCCAGCAGCTTACGGGACGATGACTACGAGCAGTACTTC
TRBD2	TRBV14	TRBJ2-1	15	.	CASRSGTSGYNEQFF	TGTGCCAGCAGGTCCGGGACTAGCGGCTACAATGAGCAGTTCTTC
.	TRBV28	TRBJ2-1	15	.	CASSGQMRTYNEQFF	TGTGCCAGCAGTGGGCAGATGAGGACCTACAATGAGCAGTTCTTC
.	TRBV6-2/TRBV6-3	TRBJ2-2	16	few	CASSYGREPVAGELFF	TGTGCCAGCAGTTATGGGCGGGAACCAGTGGCCGGGGAGCTGTTTTTT
TRBD2	TRBV18	TRBJ2-1	16	.	CASSPRSGAAYNEQFF	TGTGCCAGCTCCCCCCGGAGCGGGGCCGCTTACAATGAGCAGTTCTTC
.	TRBV7-9	TRBJ2-5	13	.	CASRGPNQETQYF	TGTGCCAGCAGGGGGCCCAACCAAGAGACCCAGTACTTC
TRBD1	TRBV9	TRBJ1-6	13	.	CASSGGQGQPLHF	TGTGCCAGCAGCGGTGGACAGGGTCAGCCCCTCCACTTT
.	TRBV20-1	TRBJ2-7	13	.	CSASRGNSYEQYF	TGCAGTGCTAGCCGGGGAAACTCCTACGAGCAGTACTTC
.	TRBV28	TRBJ2-1	15	.	CASSLVGETYNEQFF	TGTGCCAGCAGTTTAGTAGGGGAGACCTACAATGAGCAGTTCTTC
TRBD1	TRBV29-1	TRBJ2-7	14	.	CSVTPTGSSYEQYF	TGCAGCGTTACCCCGACAGGGAGCTCCTACGAGCAGTACTTC
TRBD2	TRBV27	TRBJ2-7	17	.	CASSHGLAGGHSYEQYF	TGTGCCAGCAGTCACGGACTAGCGGGAGGCCACTCCTACGAGCAGTACTTC
.	TRBV30	TRBJ2-5	13	.	CAWSVHSQETQYF	TGTGCCTGGAGTGTACATTCCCAAGAGACCCAGTACTTC
.	TRBV7-9	TRBJ1-5	15	.	CASSKAGDSNQPQHF	TGTGCCAGCAGCAAGGCAGGGGATAGCAATCAGCCCCAGCATTTT
TRBD1	TRBV5-1	TRBJ2-1	12	.	CASSLGQVGQFF	TGCGCCAGCAGCCTAGGACAGGTCGGGCAGTTCTTC
TRBD2	TRBV29-1	TRBJ2-3	13	.	CSVAGGSDDTQYF	TGCAGCGTGGCGGGGGGATCCGACGATACGCAGTATTTT
.	TRBV11-2	TRBJ2-6	16	.	CASSFEGSSGANVLTF	TGTGCCAGCAGCTTTGAGGGGAGCTCTGGGGCCAACGTCCTGACTTTC
.	TRBV5-1	TRBJ2-1	14	.	CASSLTQSYNEQFF	TGCGCCAGCAGCTTGACACAATCCTACAATGAGCAGTTCTTC
.	TRBV20-1	TRBJ2-7	12	once	CSAIPGNYEQYF	TGCAGTGCTATCCCGGGGAACTACGAGCAGTACTTC
.	TRBV5-1	TRBJ2-1	11	.	CASNENNEQFF	TGCGCCAGCAACGAAAACAATGAGCAGTTCTTC
.	TRBV7-9	TRBJ1-3	15	.	CASSFDQGPGNTIYF	TGTGCCAGCAGCTTCGACCAAGGCCCCGGGAACACCATATATTTT
.	TRBV7-9	TRBJ1-1	16	.	CASRSANGDRNTEAFF	TGTGCCAGCAGATCGGCTAACGGGGATCGGAACACTGAAGCTTTCTTT
.	TRBV7-2	TRBJ2-1	12	.	CASRTDYNEQFF	TGTGCCAGCAGGACCGATTACAATGAGCAGTTCTTC
TRBD2	TRBV5-4	TRBJ2-1	16	.	CASSLYSGSTYNEQFF	TGTGCCAGCAGCTTGTATAGCGGGAGTACGTACAATGAGCAGTTCTTC
.	TRBV29-1	TRBJ2-1	11	.	CSVEDKSEQFF	TGCAGCGTTGAAGATAAGTCGGAGCAGTTCTTC
.	TRBV7-9	TRBJ2-5	14	once	CASSPRTVRQTQYF	TGTGCCAGCAGCCCCAGGACGGTACGACAGACCCAGTACTTC
TRBD2	TRBV6-2/TRBV6-3	TRBJ2-7	17	.	CASSPGLAGGPTEEQYF	TGTGCCAGCAGCCCCGGACTAGCGGGAGGGCCCACGGAGGAGCAGTACTTC
TRBD1	TRBV5-1	TRBJ2-7	12	.	CASSSTGDEQYF	TGCGCCAGCAGCTCCACAGGGGACGAGCAGTACTTC
.	TRBV24-1	TRBJ2-5	12	.	CATSDSQETQYF	TGTGCCACCAGTGATTCCCAAGAGACCCAGTACTTC
TRBD1	TRBV19	TRBJ1-2	14	.	CASSEGTGPNGYTF	TGTGCCAGTAGCGAGGGGACAGGCCCTAACGGGTACACCTTC
.	TRBV4-3	TRBJ1-5	15	.	CASSRLTGVDQPQHF	TGCGCCAGCAGCCGACTGACAGGAGTTGATCAGCCCCAGCATTTT
TRBD2	TRBV7-2	TRBJ2-1	17	.	CASRLPTSGSHANEQFF	TGTGCCAGCCGCCTCCCAACTAGCGGGAGCCACGCGAATGAGCAGTTCTTC
.	TRBV7-9	TRBJ1-5	14	.	CASSQAGSNQPQHF	TGTGCCAGCAGCCAGGCCGGGAGTAATCAGCCCCAGCATTTT
.	TRBV25-1	TRBJ2-5	12	once	CASRADQETQYF	TGTGCCAGCAGGGCGGACCAAGAGACCCAGTACTTC
TRBD1	TRBV24-1	TRBJ2-2	17	.	CATSDSPGQGNTGELFF	TGTGCCACCAGTGATTCCCCGGGACAGGGAAACACCGGGGAGCTGTTTTTT
.	TRBV5-6	TRBJ2-2	15	.	CASVLARIQTGELFF	TGTGCCAGCGTACTCGCGCGGATACAGACCGGGGAGCTGTTTTTT
.	TRBV7-6	TRBJ2-7	14	.	CASSRERAAYEQYF	TGTGCCAGCAGCCGTGAGCGGGCCGCCTACGAGCAGTACTTC
.	TRBV13	TRBJ2-2	12	.	CASTLYPGELFF	TGTGCCAGCACCCTCTATCCGGGGGAGCTGTTTTTT